These 20 T cell receptor beta chains came from one sample sequenced in a study of T cells in Graves' hyperthyroidism and ophthalmopathy. Template material for amplifying TCR beta CDR3 regions consisted of RNA transcripts. HTBI primers drove first-round RT-PCR of the TCR CDR3. TCRdb reprocessed the multiplex PCR reads with MiXCR, giving one entry per CDR3 protein. The table shows 500,000 to 650,000 distinct CDR3 sequences, with roughly 15% occurring only once. The source material was blood. These receptors came from a woman between 45 and 65 years old with Graves' ophthalmopathy.

V and J are TRBV29-1 and TRBJ2-5; D remains ambiguous. This CDR3 is built from 14 residues. The germline V and J ends were trimmed by 7 bases and 1 base, with 16 bases remaining between them. The V gene's germline CDR1 is SQVTM and CDR2 ANQGSEA. This CDR3 reads CSAIRWQLQETQYF. The CDR3 region has the DNA TGCAGCGCGATAAGGTGGCAACTCCAAGAGACCCAGTACTTC. The full variable domain, rest sourced from reference TRBV29-1 and TRBJ2-5, is SAVISQKPSRDICQRGTSLTIQCQVDSQVTMMFWYRQQPGQSLTLIATANQGSEATYESGFVIDKFPISRPNLTFSTLTVSNMSPEDSSIYLCSAIRWQLQETQYFGPGTRLLVL.

This clonotype appeared many times. This sequence joins TRBV6-2 or TRBV6-3 and TRBJ2-7; D perhaps matches TRBD2 (5 bases). V was cut by 2 bases and J by 3 bases, with 26 bases left in between. CDR1 and CDR2 from the germline V gene are MNHEY and SVGEGT. The CDR3 extends over 19 amino acids. The CDR3 sequence: CASSYGRVRRKGFGYEQYF. In DNA form, the CDR3 reads TGTGCCAGCAGTTACGGGAGAGTTCGTCGGAAGGGCTTCGGCTACGAGCAGTACTTC.

This chain links TRBV19 with TRBJ1-2; D remains unclear. The CDR3 runs to 13 residues. CDR1 LNHDA and CDR2 SQIVND come from the germline V gene (reference sequence). Trimming took 3 bases from V and 8 from J, leaving 13 bases between them. CDR3: CASSIERRDGYTF. CDR3 nucleotide sequence: TGTGCCAGTAGTATTGAACGCCGTGACGGCTACACCTTC.

V gene TRBV4-1 combines with J gene TRBJ2-3, with TRBD2 matching 7 bases. J gave up 1 base and V 4 bases, and 5 bases lay outside the gene matches. Germline lookup yields CDR1 MGHRA and CDR2 YSYEKL. There are 15 residues in the CDR3. CDR3 nucleotides: TGCGCCAGCAGCCGAGCGGGATTGGGCACAGATACGCAGTATTTT. Protein: CASSRAGLGTDTQYF.

The chain is built from TRBV5-5 and TRBJ2-5, with TRBD2 identical over 13 bases. J gave up 2 bases and V 6 bases, and 7 bases lay outside the gene matches. Germline V gives CDR1 SGHKS, CDR2 YYEKEE (reference sequence). The CDR3 has 16 amino acids. The CDR3, as DNA: TGTGCCAGCACCACAGGGACTAGCGGGATGCAAGAGACCCAGTACTTC. This sequence encodes CASTTGTSGMQETQYF.

This clonotype was detected ten times or more. V is TRBV6-2 or TRBV6-3 and J is TRBJ2-6; D not resolved. CDR1 and CDR2 from the germline V gene are MNHEY and SVGEGT. There are 14 residues in the CDR3. Trimming removed 4 bases at V and 2 bases at J, with 6 bases between. CDR3: CASSSLAGANVLTF. As DNA, the CDR3 is TGTGCCAGCAGTTCGCTAGCTGGGGCCAACGTCCTGACTTTC.

This clonotype was seen at least ten times. This rearrangement joins TRBV4-1 to TRBJ1-6, with D maybe TRBD1 (6 bases). The CDR3 totals 15 residues. Per germline, CDR1 MGHRA and CDR2 YSYEKL. Trimming removed 0 bases at V and 9 bases at J, with 12 bases between. In DNA, the CDR3 is TGCGCCAGCAGCCAAGATACAGGGACTGTTTCACCCCTCCACTTT. This sequence encodes CASSQDTGTVSPLHF.

The gene calls are TRBV7-9 and TRBJ2-7; no firm D call. Germline CDR1 is SEHNR and CDR2 is FQNEAQ (reference sequence). This CDR3 spans 13 amino acids. Deletions cut 5 bases from V and 2 bases from J, with 10 bases between. CDR3 nucleotides: TGTGCCAGCAGCCCCCAGACACCCTACGAGCAGTACTTC. Protein product: CASSPQTPYEQYF.

This clonotype was seen more than once but under ten times. The rearrangement links TRBV14 to TRBJ2-5; 15 bases line up with TRBD2. This CDR3 comprises 18 residues. Germline CDR1 and CDR2: SGHDN and FVKESK. The J segment lost 4 bases and the V segment lost 0 bases, leaving 6 bases of the junction unmatched. The CDR3 region has the DNA TGTGCCAGCAGCCAAGATATTGGACTAGCGGGAGGGCCAGAGACCCAGTACTTC. Amino acid sequence: CASSQDIGLAGGPETQYF.

Remarks on this clonotype: With a much larger clone just one base away, this may be a read error. V and J are TRBV5-1 and TRBJ1-1; 9 bases agree with TRBD1. From germline, CDR1 is SGHRS and CDR2 YFSETQ. CDR3 length: 15 residues. The V segment lost 3 bases and the J segment 0 bases; nucleotides outside the gene matches: 3. The CDR3 DNA is TGCGCCAGCAGCTCCCGGACAGGGGTGAACACTGAAGCTTTCTTT. It specifies CASSSRTGVNTEAFF. Combining the CDR3 with reference TRBV5-1 and TRBJ1-1 gives the whole variable domain KAGVTQTPRYLIKTRGQQVTLSCSPISGHRSVSWYQQTPGQGLQFLFEYFSETQRNKGNFPGRFSGRQFSNSRSEMNVSTLELGDSALYLCASSSRTGVNTEAFFGQGTRLTVV.

This clonotype was recorded many times. The V call is TRBV20-1, the J call TRBJ1-1; 9 nucleotides match TRBD1. Germline trimming cut 1 base from V and 4 bases from J; bases unmatched to any gene: 4. The germline V gene encodes CDR1 DFQATT and CDR2 SNEGSKA (reference sequence). The length of the CDR3 is 14 residues. The CDR3 bases are TGCAGTGCTAGAGCTGGGACAGGGAGCACTGAAGCTTTCTTT. Its translation is CSARAGTGSTEAFF.

This clonotype has more than one count but fewer than ten. This CDR3 is CAISYTAYEQYF. The CDR3 coding sequence is TGTGCCATCAGTTACACGGCCTACGAGCAGTACTTC. This rearrangement joins TRBV10-3 to TRBJ2-7; D unclear. The CDR3 covers 12 residues. Germline V lookup: CDR1 ENHRY, CDR2 SYGVKD. V was shortened by 5 bases and J by 2 bases, with 7 bases between the two germline ends.

The J gene is TRBJ1-6, the V gene TRBV6-2 or TRBV6-3; TRBD1 is a possible D gene (6 bases). V was trimmed by 2 bases and J by 10 bases, leaving 12 bases between them. There are 14 residues in the CDR3. The germline V gene has CDR1 MNHEY and CDR2 SVGEGT. CDR3 region: CASSYPGQRSPLHF. The CDR3 nucleotides read TGTGCCAGCAGTTACCCAGGACAGAGATCACCCCTCCACTTT.

This clonotype came up many times. The V gene is TRBV30, the J gene TRBJ1-3; no clear D. Germline V gives CDR1 GTSNPN, CDR2 SVGIG (reference sequence). The CDR3 spans 14 residues. Between the trimmed V and J ends, which lost 4 bases and 0 bases, there was a span of 10 bases. The CDR3 DNA reads TGTGCCTGGACAACCATAGACTCTGGAAACACCATATATTTT. Protein: CAWTTIDSGNTIYF.

In its sample, this clonotype was seen a few times. J is TRBJ2-5 and V is TRBV6-2 or TRBV6-3, with D perhaps matching TRBD1 or TRBD2 (5 bases each). Trimming took off 5 bases at V and 6 bases at J, with 25 bases between the two ends. The CDR3 loop spans 17 amino acids. CDR1 is MNHEY, CDR2 SVGEGT, per germline. The CDR3 region has the DNA TGTGCCAGCAGTCAGTACCGGGACGGGAAAAGTAGGAAGACCCAGTACTTC. Residues: CASSQYRDGKSRKTQYF.

In this sample, this clonotype turned up many times. The CDR3 coding sequence is TGTGCTAGTGGTTCAGCGGGAGGGCCATTCGGTCTCACAGATACGCAGTATTTT. Translating it yields CASGSAGGPFGLTDTQYF. The V and J genes are TRBV12-5 and TRBJ2-3; TRBD2 matches at 10 bases. The CDR3 runs to 18 residues. Losses at the gene ends were 4 bases for V and 2 bases for J; bases not matched to a gene: 12. Looked up from germline, CDR1 is LGHNT and CDR2 is FRNRAP.

This clonotype was seen many times. This chain links TRBV18 with TRBJ2-7, with TRBD2 matching 12 bases. V trimming: 3 bases; J trimming: 3 bases; junction bases outside the gene matches: 6. The CDR3 totals 16 residues. Germline V gene lookup returns CDR1 KGHSH and CDR2 LQKENI. The CDR3 here is CASSPTSGSHGYEQYF. In DNA form, the CDR3 reads TGTGCCAGCTCACCGACTAGCGGGAGTCATGGCTACGAGCAGTACTTC.

This clonotype has only a few counts. A much larger clonotype is one base distant, so this may be a read error. The chain joins TRBV2 to TRBJ2-2; D gene unclear. The CDR3 is made up of 14 amino acids. The V and J ends lost 4 bases and 4 bases respectively, with 10 bases between them. Germline CDR1 reads SNHLY; CDR2 reads FYNNEI. For the CDR3, the DNA is TGTGCCAGCAGTGTTGGCAGAAGCACCGGGGAGCTGTTTTTT. It yields the protein CASSVGRSTGELFF. Full variable domain (rest looked up from reference TRBV2 and TRBJ2-2): EPEVTQTPSHQVTQMGQEVILRCVPISNHLYFYWYRQILGQKVEFLVSFYNNEISEKSEIFDDQFSVERPDGSNFTLKIRSTKLEDSAMYFCASSVGRSTGELFFGEGSRLTVL.

The chain couples TRBV29-1 to TRBJ2-1, with 9 bases matching TRBD2. The CDR3 has 14 amino acids. Germline-derived CDR1 and CDR2 are SQVTM and ANQGSEA. V shed 4 bases, J shed 2 bases, and the junction held 3 bases outside the gene matches. CDR3 bases: TGCAGCGTTGGGGGGACTAGCACCTACAATGAGCAGTTCTTC. Translated, it gives CSVGGTSTYNEQFF.

This clonotype came up many times. V and J are TRBV28 and TRBJ1-2; no firm D call. The V gene's germline CDR1 is MDHEN and CDR2 SYDVKM. This CDR3 spans 15 amino acids. V lost 3 bases and J lost 5, with 16 bases in between. CDR3 coding DNA: TGTGCCAGCAGTTTTCGGGCCTCCCGAGGGTATGGCTACACCTTC. Translating it yields CASSFRASRGYGYTF.